This TCR beta chain was captured by sequencing in a study of beta chain features in type 1 diabetes. Findings of the study overall: A moderate, significant TCRB CDR3 shortening appeared in type 1 diabetes across four CD4+ subsets.

Expressed TCRB transcripts were sequenced because the isolated RNA had all been reverse transcribed beforehand. TCRdb's table, derived via immunoSEQ multiplex PCR, lists solely in-frame clones and lacks some. The data show almost 350,000 clones, less than 20% seen once. Purities over 98% were achieved in all sorted populations. The CDR3 sequence is 13 residues long. Germline loops: CDR1 SGHRS, CDR2 YFSETQ. Between the trimmed V and J ends, which lost 2 bases and 2 bases, there was a span of 6 bases. This clone occurred a few times. No antigen is known for it. This TCR derives from a young woman in good health. The sample comprised naive CD4+ T cells from blood. This rearrangement joins TRBV5-1 to TRBJ2-3, with unresolved D. CDR3 residues: CASSLSATDTQYF. The CDR3 nucleotides are TGCGCCAGCAGCTTAAGCGCCACAGATACGCAGTATTTT.